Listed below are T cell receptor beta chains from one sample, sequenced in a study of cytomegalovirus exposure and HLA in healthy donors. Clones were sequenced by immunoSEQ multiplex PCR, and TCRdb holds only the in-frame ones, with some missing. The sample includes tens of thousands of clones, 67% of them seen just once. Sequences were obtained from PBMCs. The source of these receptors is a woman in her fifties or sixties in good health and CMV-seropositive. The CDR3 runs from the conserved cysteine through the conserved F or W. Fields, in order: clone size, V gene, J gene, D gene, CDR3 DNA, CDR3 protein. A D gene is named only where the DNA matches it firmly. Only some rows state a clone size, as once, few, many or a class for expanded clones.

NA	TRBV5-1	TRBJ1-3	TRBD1	TGCGCCAGCAGCACCTGGACAGGGGCTGGAAACACCATATATTTT	CASSTWTGAGNTIYF
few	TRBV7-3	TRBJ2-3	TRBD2	TGTGCCAGCAGCACTAGCGGGGGGTTCACAGATACGCAGTATTTT	CASSTSGGFTDTQYF
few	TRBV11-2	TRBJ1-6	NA	TGTGCCAGCGTTGTGGACTCCCGTAACCCTATTTCACCCCTCCACTTT	CASVVDSRNPISPLHF
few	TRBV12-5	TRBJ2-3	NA	TGTGCTAGTGGTTTGCAAACAGGGAATACGCAGTATTTT	CASGLQTGNTQYF
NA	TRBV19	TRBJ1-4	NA	TGTGCCAGTACACCAGGGAATCCCGATGAAAAACTGTTTTTT	CASTPGNPDEKLFF
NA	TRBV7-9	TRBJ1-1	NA	TGTGCCAGCAGCTTAGGGGGGCTGAACACTGAAGCTTTCTTT	CASSLGGLNTEAFF
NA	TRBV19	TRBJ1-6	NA	TGTGCCAGTAGTATCTCTAGACGAGGTTCACCCCTCCACTTT	CASSISRRGSPLHF
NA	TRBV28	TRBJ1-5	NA	TGTGCCAGCTCCCCCCCTAGGGGCGGCAATCAGCCCCAGCATTTT	CASSPPRGGNQPQHF
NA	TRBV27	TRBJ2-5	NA	TGTGCCAGCAGTTTATCGGGCTCGAAAGAGACCCAGTACTTC	CASSLSGSKETQYF
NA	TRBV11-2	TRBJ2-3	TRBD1	TGTGCCAGCAGCTGGGCCGGGACAGAAAGCACAGATACGCAGTATTTT	CASSWAGTESTDTQYF
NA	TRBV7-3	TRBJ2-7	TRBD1	TGTGCCAGCAGCTGGGGCCAGGGGGCCTACGAGCAGTACTTC	CASSWGQGAYEQYF
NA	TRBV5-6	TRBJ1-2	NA	TGTGCCAGCAGCTTGACAGAGTATGGCTACACCTTC	CASSLTEYGYTF
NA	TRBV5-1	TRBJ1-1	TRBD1	TGCGCCAGCAGCTTGCCCCAGGACAGGGACACTGAAGCTTTCTTT	CASSLPQDRDTEAFF
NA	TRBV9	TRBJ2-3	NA	TGTGCCAGCAGCACACAACCGGGCCTAGCATATACGCAGTATTTT	CASSTQPGLAYTQYF
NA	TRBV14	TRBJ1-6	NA	TGTGCCAGCAGCCTCGACAGGAGGCCCAATTCACCCCTCCACTTT	CASSLDRRPNSPLHF
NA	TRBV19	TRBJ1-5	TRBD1	TGTGCCAGTAGTTTAGGAGGACAGGGCGGGAGTCAGCCCCAGCATTTT	CASSLGGQGGSQPQHF
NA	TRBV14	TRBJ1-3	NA	TGTGCCAGCAGCCGCGGATTAATAAACACCATATATTTT	CASSRGLINTIYF
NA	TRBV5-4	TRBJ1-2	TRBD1	TGTGCCAGCAGCCTGGACAGGGGAGCTAACTATGGCTACACCTTC	CASSLDRGANYGYTF
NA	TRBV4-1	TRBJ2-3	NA	TGCGCCAGCAGCCCCCGACGACTCATTCCGGCGCAGTATTTT	CASSPRRLIPAQYF
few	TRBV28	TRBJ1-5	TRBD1	TGTGCCAGCAGTGGACAGGGGGAGGGTCAGCCCCAGCATTTT	CASSGQGEGQPQHF
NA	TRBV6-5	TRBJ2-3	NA	TGTGCCAGCAGTTTGGGGAGTGAAGATACGCAGTATTTT	CASSLGSEDTQYF
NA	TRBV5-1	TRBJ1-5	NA	TGCGCCAGTCGCAGGGATAGCAATCAGCCCCAGCATTTT	CASRRDSNQPQHF
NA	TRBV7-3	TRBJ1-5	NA	TGTGCCAGCAGCTTAGAGTACGATCAGCCCCAGCATTTT	CASSLEYDQPQHF
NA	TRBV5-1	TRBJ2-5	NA	TGCGCCAGCAGCTCGCGCCCCCCGGGGGAAGAGACCCAGTACTTC	CASSSRPPGEETQYF
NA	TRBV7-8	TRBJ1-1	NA	TGTGCCAGCAGCCCTTTGGGAGGCGGGATGAACACTGAAGCTTTCTTT	CASSPLGGGMNTEAFF
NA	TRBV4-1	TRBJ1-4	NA	TGCGCCAGCAGCCAAGAAGAGTCCTTTGTAGAGGGCGGTGAAAAACTGTTTTTT	CASSQEESFVEGGEKLFF
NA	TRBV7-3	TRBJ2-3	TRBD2	TGTGCCAGCAGCGTCGGGACTAGCCGTGATACGCAGTATTTT	CASSVGTSRDTQYF
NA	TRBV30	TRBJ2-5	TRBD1	TGTGCCTGGAGTGCACCCACAGGGGAAAAAGTAGAGACCCAGTACTTC	CAWSAPTGEKVETQYF
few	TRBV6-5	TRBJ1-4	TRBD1	TGTGCCAGCAGCCGCGACAGGGCAGCAAGTGAAAAACTGTTTTTT	CASSRDRAASEKLFF
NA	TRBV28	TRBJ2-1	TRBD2	TGTGCCAGCAGAGGGACTAGCGGGGTAGTTAATGAGCAGTTCTTC	CASRGTSGVVNEQFF
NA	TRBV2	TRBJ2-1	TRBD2	TGTGCCAGCATTCCTCTGACTAGCGGGGGTTTAAATGAGCAGTTCTTC	CASIPLTSGGLNEQFF
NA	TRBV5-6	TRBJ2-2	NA	TGTGCCAGCAGCTTTTTGCAGATGAACACCGGGGAGCTGTTTTTT	CASSFLQMNTGELFF
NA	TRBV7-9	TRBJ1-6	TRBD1	TGTTCCAGCAGCATGATCACAGGGGTATCCTATAATTCACCCCTCCACTTT	CSSSMITGVSYNSPLHF
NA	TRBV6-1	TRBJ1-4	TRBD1	TGTGCCAGCAGTGTGACAGGGGGCCGAGAAAAACTGTTTTTT	CASSVTGGREKLFF
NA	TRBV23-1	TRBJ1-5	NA	TGCGCCAGCAGTCAATCAGGGGGGGGGCACCAGCCCCAGCATTTT	CASSQSGGGHQPQHF
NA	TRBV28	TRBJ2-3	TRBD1	TGTGCCAGCAAAAAAGGGGACAGGGCGAGGCCTAGCACAGATACGCAGTATTTT	CASKKGDRARPSTDTQYF
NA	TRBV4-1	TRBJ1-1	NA	TGCGCCAGCAGCCAAGATAACACCTTCACTGAAGCTTTCTTT	CASSQDNTFTEAFF
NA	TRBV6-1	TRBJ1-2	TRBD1	TGTGCCATCGGACAGGGGTGGATCGGCTACACCTTC	CAIGQGWIGYTF
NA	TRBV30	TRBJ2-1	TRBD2	TGTGCCACGGGAGGGTCGAATGAGCAGTTCTTC	CATGGSNEQFF
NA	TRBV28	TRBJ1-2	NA	TGTGCCAGCAGTTTGAGGAACTATGGCTACACCTTC	CASSLRNYGYTF
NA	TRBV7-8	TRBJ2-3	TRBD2	TGTGCCAGCAGCTTCCGCCTAGCGGGGGGAGATACGCAGTATTTT	CASSFRLAGGDTQYF
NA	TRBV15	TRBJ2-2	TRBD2	TGTGCCACCCGGGGCACTAGCGGGGAGGCCGGGGAGCTGTTTTTT	CATRGTSGEAGELFF
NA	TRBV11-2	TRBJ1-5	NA	TGTGCCAGCAGCTTGGGTGCGGGGGCCAGCAATCAGCCCCAGCATTTT	CASSLGAGASNQPQHF
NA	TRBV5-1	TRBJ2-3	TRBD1	TGCGCCAGCAGCTTATCCGGGACAGGGGTTGATACGCAGTATTTT	CASSLSGTGVDTQYF
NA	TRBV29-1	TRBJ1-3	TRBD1	TGCAGCGCTACAGGGGGAAACTCTGGAAACACCATATATTTT	CSATGGNSGNTIYF
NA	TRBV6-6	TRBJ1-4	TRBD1	TGTGCCAGCAGAAATACAGGGGGCACTAATGAAAAACTGTTTTTT	CASRNTGGTNEKLFF
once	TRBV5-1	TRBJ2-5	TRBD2	TGCGCCAGCAGCTCGGGACTAGCGGGGGGCGAGACCCAGTACTTC	CASSSGLAGGETQYF
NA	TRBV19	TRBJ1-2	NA	TGTGCCAGTAGTATAACAGACCCGAGTAACTATGGCTACACCTTC	CASSITDPSNYGYTF
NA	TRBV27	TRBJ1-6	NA	TGTGCCAGCAAGCCCCCGGGAGCAAATTCACCCCTCCACTTT	CASKPPGANSPLHF
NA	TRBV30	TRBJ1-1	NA	TGTGCCTGGAGCCGGGAGGTGGGTGAAGCTTTCTTT	CAWSREVGEAFF
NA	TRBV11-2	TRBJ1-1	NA	TGTGCCAGCAGCTTAGGGCAGAACACTGAAGCTTTCTTT	CASSLGQNTEAFF
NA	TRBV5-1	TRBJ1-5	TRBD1	TGCGCCAGCAGCTTGGGCGGGACAGGGGGCAATCAGCCCCAGCATTTT	CASSLGGTGGNQPQHF
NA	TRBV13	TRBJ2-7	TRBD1	TGTGCCAGCAGATGGGGGCGGGACAGGGGAGACTACGAGCAGTACTTC	CASRWGRDRGDYEQYF
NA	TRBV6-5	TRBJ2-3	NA	TGTGCCAGCAGTTACGATGGGGGGGCGGCAGATACGCAGTATTTT	CASSYDGGAADTQYF
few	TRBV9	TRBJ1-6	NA	TGTGCCAGCAGCCGCACAAGCTCCTATAATTCACCCCTCCACTTT	CASSRTSSYNSPLHF
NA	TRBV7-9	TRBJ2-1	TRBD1	TGTGCCAGCAGCCCGGGACAGGGGAGGCACAATGAGCAGTTCTTC	CASSPGQGRHNEQFF
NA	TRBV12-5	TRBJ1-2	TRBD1	TGTGCTAGTGGCGCCGGGACAGCCTATGGCTACACCTTC	CASGAGTAYGYTF